Included here is one T cell receptor (beta chain) sequence, with context. This sample is part of a study of blood T cell repertoires in COVID-19. About the research overall: There were acute and convalescent COVID-19 samples, and they came from the United States, Italy and Spain.

The V and J ends lost 7 bases and 8 bases respectively, with 13 bases between them. The CDR3 sequence is 12 residues long. Using immunoSEQ multiplex PCR, the repertoire was profiled, and TCRdb retains in-frame clones only, with some absent. This sample yields around 140,000 clones, of which around 87% are seen a single time; around 15% belongs to the top ten. The Seattle patients joined while their infection was active and were tracked longitudinally afterward. Sequencing used peripheral blood. This rearrangement joins TRBV12-3 or TRBV12-4 to TRBJ2-3; D perhaps matches TRBD1 (6 bases). The sequence came from a young man with COVID-19, enrolled during active disease. The CDR3 reads CASTVAGVTQYF. CDR3 nucleotides: TGTGCCAGCACCGTGGCAGGGGTTACGCAGTATTTT.